These 9 T cell receptor beta chains were all obtained from the same sample, sequenced in a study of cytomegalovirus exposure and HLA in healthy donors. Both 60 Vbeta primers and 13 Jbeta primers went into the PCR. The data were produced by immunoSEQ multiplex PCR, yet TCRdb's version contains in-frame clones alone and is incomplete. This table holds about 260,000 clones, approximately 84% found once. The sequenced material came from PBMCs. Receptors were obtained from a woman in her thirties or forties in good health and CMV-seropositive.

This clone is a singleton in its sample. Other DNA sequences in the same sample also yield this CDR3. The chain uses TRBV5-1 and TRBJ2-3; 7 bases are shared with TRBD2. The V gene's germline CDR1 is SGHRS and CDR2 YFSETQ. With 0 bases clipped from V and 6 bases from J, the junction kept 4 bases outside the gene matches. This CDR3 region has 14 residues. This CDR3 is CASSLVAGVDTQYF. In DNA form, the CDR3 reads TGCGCCAGCAGCTTGGTGGCGGGAGTTGATACGCAGTATTTT.

This clone came up once. The J gene is TRBJ2-1, the V gene TRBV7-3, with D tentatively TRBD2 (6 bases). Germline V gene data show CDR1 as SGHTA and CDR2 as FQGTGA. The CDR3 loop spans 12 amino acids. Trimming took off 5 bases at V and 6 bases at J, with 8 bases between the two ends. The DNA for the CDR3 is TGTGCCAGCAGCCTTAGCGGCAATGAGCAGTTCTTC. It yields the protein CASSLSGNEQFF.

The chain couples TRBV19 to TRBJ1-6; the D gene is possibly TRBD1 (5 bases). The CDR3 totals 13 residues. Germline CDR1 LNHDA, CDR2 SQIVND (reference sequence). Trimming shortened V by 10 bases and J by 7 bases, and 14 bases separated the two germline ends. CDR3 region: CATGDRENSPLHF. CDR3 nucleotides: TGTGCCACCGGAGACAGAGAGAATTCACCCCTCCACTTT.

The chain links TRBV30 to TRBJ1-2, with D tentatively TRBD1 (6 bases). The germline V gene has CDR1 GTSNPN and CDR2 SVGIG (reference sequence). CDR3 length: 14 residues. V shed 1 base and J shed 8 bases, with 17 bases lying between them. This chain's CDR3 is CAWSARGQIGGYTF. The CDR3 coding sequence is TGTGCCTGGAGTGCCCGAGGACAGATCGGGGGCTACACCTTC.

In the case of this clone: Sequence at one end of the junction differs from germline and may be a read error. This chain joins TRBV15 and TRBJ1-4; no firm D call. Germline V lookup: CDR1 LNHNV, CDR2 YYDKDF (reference sequence). There are 16 residues in the CDR3. The CDR3 sequence is CATSRGEGATNEKLFF. CDR3 nucleotides: TGTGCCACCAGTAGAGGAGAGGGCGCAACTAATGAAAAACTGTTTTTT.

This clone has only a few counts. This chain connects TRBV5-1 to TRBJ2-1; D gene uncertain. Trimming took off 3 bases at V and 6 bases at J, with 13 bases between the two ends. The V gene's germline CDR1 is SGHRS and CDR2 YFSETQ. The CDR3 length is 14 residues. CDR3 residues: CASSSTAASNEQFF. In DNA form, the CDR3 reads TGCGCCAGCAGCTCCACGGCGGCGAGCAATGAGCAGTTCTTC. The whole variable domain, filled in from reference TRBV5-1 and TRBJ2-1, reads KAGVTQTPRYLIKTRGQQVTLSCSPISGHRSVSWYQQTPGQGLQFLFEYFSETQRNKGNFPGRFSGRQFSNSRSEMNVSTLELGDSALYLCASSSTAASNEQFFGPGTRLTVL.

The chain couples TRBV29-1 to TRBJ2-6, with TRBD2 matching 9 bases. The CDR3 has 18 amino acids. Trimming removed 0 bases from V and 4 bases from J; junction bases left unmatched: 10. Per the germline V gene, CDR1 is SQVTM and CDR2 is ANQGSEA. CDR3 coding DNA: TGCAGCGTTGAAGATCCGGTAGCGGGAGCTTCCGGGGCCAACGTCCTGACTTTC. Amino acid sequence: CSVEDPVAGASGANVLTF.

V usage is TRBV15 and J usage is TRBJ1-3; possibly TRBD1 for D (6 bases). CDR1 and CDR2 from the germline V gene are LNHNV and YYDKDF (reference sequence). The CDR3 covers 14 residues. V was shortened by 4 bases and J by 2 bases, with 9 bases between the two germline ends. This CDR3 reads CATSTRTAGNTIYF. In DNA, the CDR3 is TGTGCCACCAGCACCAGGACAGCTGGAAACACCATATATTTT.

The chain uses TRBV5-4 and TRBJ2-1, with a tentative D call TRBD1 (7 bases). This CDR3 has 16 residues. Germline CDR1 is SGHNT and CDR2 is YYREEE (reference sequence). V lost 4 bases to trimming and J lost 2 bases, with 16 bases between them. The CDR3 region is CASSANGGTAYNEQFF. Written as DNA, the CDR3 is TGTGCCAGCAGCGCCAACGGCGGGACAGCCTACAATGAGCAGTTCTTC.